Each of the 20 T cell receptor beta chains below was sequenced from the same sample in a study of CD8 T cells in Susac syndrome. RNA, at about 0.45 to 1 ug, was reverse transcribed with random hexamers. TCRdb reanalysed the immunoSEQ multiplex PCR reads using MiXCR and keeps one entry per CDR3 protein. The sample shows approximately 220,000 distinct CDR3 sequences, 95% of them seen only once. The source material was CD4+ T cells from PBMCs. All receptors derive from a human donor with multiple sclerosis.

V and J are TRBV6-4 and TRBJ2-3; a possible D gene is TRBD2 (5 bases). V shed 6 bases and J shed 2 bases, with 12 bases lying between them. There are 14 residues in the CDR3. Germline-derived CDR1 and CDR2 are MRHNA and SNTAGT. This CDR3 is CASSASGYTDTQYF. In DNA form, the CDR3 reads TGTGCCAGCAGCGCTTCGGGGTACACAGATACGCAGTATTTT.

The CDR3 spells CSRRRGGAGNEQFF. The CDR3 DNA is TGCAGTCGGCGGCGGGGGGGCGCGGGCAATGAGCAGTTCTTC. This sequence joins TRBV20-1 and TRBJ2-1, with 9 positions matching TRBD2. The CDR3 contains 14 residues. Germline trimming cut 8 bases from V and 6 bases from J; bases unmatched to any gene: 11. Germline lookup yields CDR1 DFQATT and CDR2 SNEGSKA (reference sequence).

The CDR3 bases are TGTGCCAGCAGCTTGGGACTAGCGGGGGAGATAGAGACCCAGTACTTC. This sequence encodes CASSLGLAGEIETQYF. V gene TRBV7-9 combines with J gene TRBJ2-5; 14 nucleotides match TRBD2. The J segment lost 4 bases and the V segment lost 3 bases, leaving 4 bases of the junction unmatched. CDR1 and CDR2 (germline): SEHNR, FQNEAQ (reference sequence). CDR3 length: 16 residues.

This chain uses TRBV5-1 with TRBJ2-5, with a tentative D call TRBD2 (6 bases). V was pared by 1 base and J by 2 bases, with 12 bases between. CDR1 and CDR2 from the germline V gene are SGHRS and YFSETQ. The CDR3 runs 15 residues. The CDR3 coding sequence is TGCGCCAGCAGCTTGAGTCTAGCGCATCAAGAGACCCAGTACTTC. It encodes CASSLSLAHQETQYF.

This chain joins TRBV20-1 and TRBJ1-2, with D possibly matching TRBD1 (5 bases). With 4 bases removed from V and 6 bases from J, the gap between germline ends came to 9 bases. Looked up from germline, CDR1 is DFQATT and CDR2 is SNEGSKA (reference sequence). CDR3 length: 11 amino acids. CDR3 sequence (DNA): TGCAGTGCTACAGGGAGCCATGGCTACACCTTC. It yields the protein CSATGSHGYTF.

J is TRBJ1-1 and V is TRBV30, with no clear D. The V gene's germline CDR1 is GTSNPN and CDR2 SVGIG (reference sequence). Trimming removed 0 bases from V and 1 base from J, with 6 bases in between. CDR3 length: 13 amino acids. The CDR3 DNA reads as TGTGCCTGGAGTGTAATGGAGAACACTGAAGCTTTCTTT. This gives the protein CAWSVMENTEAFF.

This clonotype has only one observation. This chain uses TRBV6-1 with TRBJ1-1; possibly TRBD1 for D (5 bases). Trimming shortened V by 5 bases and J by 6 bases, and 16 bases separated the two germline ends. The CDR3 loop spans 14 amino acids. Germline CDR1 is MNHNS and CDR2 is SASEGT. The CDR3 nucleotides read TGTGCCAGCAGTACAGGTTACGGTTATCCTGAAGCTTTCTTT. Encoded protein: CASSTGYGYPEAFF.

CDR3 region: CASSLSQGGHEQYV. In nucleotides, the CDR3 is TGTGCCAGCAGCTTAAGTCAGGGGGGCCACGAGCAGTACGTC. The chain combines TRBV7-9 with TRBJ2-7; the D gene is possibly TRBD1 (7 bases). CDR1 SEHNR and CDR2 FQNEAQ come from the germline V gene (reference sequence). Trimming removed 2 bases from V and 5 bases from J, with 13 bases in between. This CDR3 is 14 amino acids long.

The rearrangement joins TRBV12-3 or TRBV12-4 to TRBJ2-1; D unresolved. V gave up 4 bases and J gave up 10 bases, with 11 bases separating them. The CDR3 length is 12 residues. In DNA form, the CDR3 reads TGTGCCAGCAGTTCGTACGTCGGGGAGCAGTTCTTC. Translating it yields CASSSYVGEQFF.

The CDR3 is CASRPGLYTGELFF. The CDR3 DNA reads TGCGCCAGCAGACCGGGACTGTACACCGGGGAGCTGTTTTTT. This sequence joins TRBV5-1 and TRBJ2-2; D possibly corresponds to TRBD2 (6 bases). Germline CDR1 reads SGHRS; CDR2 reads YFSETQ. The CDR3 covers 14 residues. V was shortened by 5 bases and J by 3 bases, with 11 bases between the two germline ends.

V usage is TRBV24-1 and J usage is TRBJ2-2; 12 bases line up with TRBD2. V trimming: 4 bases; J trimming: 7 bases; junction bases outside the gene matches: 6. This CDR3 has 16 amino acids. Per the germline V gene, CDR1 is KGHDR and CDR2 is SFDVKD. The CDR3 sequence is CATSEASGGAIGELFF. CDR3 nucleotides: TGTGCCACCAGTGAGGCTAGCGGGGGGGCCATCGGGGAGCTGTTTTTT.

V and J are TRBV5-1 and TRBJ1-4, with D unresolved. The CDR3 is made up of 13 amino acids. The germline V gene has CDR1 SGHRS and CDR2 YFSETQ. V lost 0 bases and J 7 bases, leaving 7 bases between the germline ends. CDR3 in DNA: TGCGCCAGCAGCTTGGAGGCCGGTGAAAAACTGTTTTTT. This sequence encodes CASSLEAGEKLFF.

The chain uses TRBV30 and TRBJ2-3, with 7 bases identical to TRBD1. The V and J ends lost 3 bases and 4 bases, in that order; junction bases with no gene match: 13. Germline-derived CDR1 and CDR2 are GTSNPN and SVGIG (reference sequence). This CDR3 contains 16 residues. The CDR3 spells CAWRKAGTVVADTQYF. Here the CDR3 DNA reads TGTGCCTGGAGAAAGGCCGGGACAGTAGTGGCAGATACGCAGTATTTT.

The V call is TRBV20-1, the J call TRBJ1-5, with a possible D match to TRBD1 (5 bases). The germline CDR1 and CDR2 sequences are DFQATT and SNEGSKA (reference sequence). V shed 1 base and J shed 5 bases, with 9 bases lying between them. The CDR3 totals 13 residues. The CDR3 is CSARAGIYQPQHF. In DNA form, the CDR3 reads TGCAGTGCTAGAGCAGGGATTTATCAGCCCCAGCATTTT.

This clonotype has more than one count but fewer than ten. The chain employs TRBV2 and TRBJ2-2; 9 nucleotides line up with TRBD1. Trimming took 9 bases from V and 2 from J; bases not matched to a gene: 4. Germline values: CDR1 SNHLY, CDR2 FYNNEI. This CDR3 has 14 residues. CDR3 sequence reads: CASRGQGNTGELFF. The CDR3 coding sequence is TGTGCCAGTCGGGGACAGGGAAACACCGGGGAGCTGTTTTTT.

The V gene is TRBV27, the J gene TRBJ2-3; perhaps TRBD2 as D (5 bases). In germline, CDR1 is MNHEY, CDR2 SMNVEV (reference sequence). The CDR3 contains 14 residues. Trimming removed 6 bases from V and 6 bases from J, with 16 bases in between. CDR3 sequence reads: CASRSYGVGDTQYF. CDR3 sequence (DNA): TGTGCCAGCAGGAGCTACGGGGTGGGGGATACGCAGTATTTT.

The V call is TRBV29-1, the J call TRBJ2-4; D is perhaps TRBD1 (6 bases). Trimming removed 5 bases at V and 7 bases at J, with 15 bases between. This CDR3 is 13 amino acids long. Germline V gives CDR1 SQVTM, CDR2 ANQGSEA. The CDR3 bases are TGCAGCGTTACCGCAGGGGATCGGAACATTCAGTACTTC. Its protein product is CSVTAGDRNIQYF.

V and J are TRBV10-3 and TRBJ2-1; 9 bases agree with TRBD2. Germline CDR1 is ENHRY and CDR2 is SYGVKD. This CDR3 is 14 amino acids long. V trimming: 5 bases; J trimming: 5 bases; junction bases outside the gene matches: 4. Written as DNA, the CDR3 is TGTGCCATCAGTCGGACTAGCGAGGACAATGAGCAGTTCTTC. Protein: CAISRTSEDNEQFF.

CDR3 loop: CASSQEPTSHSKTQYF. The CDR3 DNA is TGTGCCAGCAGCCAAGAGCCGACCTCGCATAGCAAGACCCAGTACTTC. The V and J genes are TRBV4-2 and TRBJ2-5, with D hard to call. The ends were cut back, 0 bases at V and 6 bases at J, with 17 bases in the middle. Germline V gene data show CDR1 as LGHNA and CDR2 as YNFKEQ. The CDR3 covers 16 residues.

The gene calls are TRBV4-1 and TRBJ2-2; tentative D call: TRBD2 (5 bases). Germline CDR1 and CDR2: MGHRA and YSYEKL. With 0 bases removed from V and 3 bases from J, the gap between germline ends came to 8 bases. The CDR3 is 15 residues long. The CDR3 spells CASSQDGRDTGELFF. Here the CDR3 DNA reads TGCGCCAGCAGCCAAGATGGGCGGGACACCGGGGAGCTGTTTTTT.